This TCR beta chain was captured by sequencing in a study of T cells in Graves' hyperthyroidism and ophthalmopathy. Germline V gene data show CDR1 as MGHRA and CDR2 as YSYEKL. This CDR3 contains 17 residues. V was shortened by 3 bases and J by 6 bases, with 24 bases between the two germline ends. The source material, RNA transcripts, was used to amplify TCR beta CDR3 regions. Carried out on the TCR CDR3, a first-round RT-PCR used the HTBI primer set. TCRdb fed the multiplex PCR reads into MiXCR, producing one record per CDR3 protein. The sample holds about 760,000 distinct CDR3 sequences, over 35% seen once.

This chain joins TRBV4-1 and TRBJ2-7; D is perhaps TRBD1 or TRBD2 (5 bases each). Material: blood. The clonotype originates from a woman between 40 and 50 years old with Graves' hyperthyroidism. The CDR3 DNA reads TGCGCCAGCAGCCATCTTAACCGGGACCGAACTAGGGCCGAGCAGTACTTC. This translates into CASSHLNRDRTRAEQYF.